These 23 T cell receptor beta chains were all obtained from the same sample, sequenced in a study of early T cells in non-severe SARS-CoV-2 infection (dated by TCRdb to about 2021). Receptors were amplified or captured by 5' RACE. Sequencing was carried out with a NextSeq 500. The public sequencing data were trimmed at Q25 with fastp and processed into clonotypes with MiXCR by TCRdb, which kept only in-frame beta chains. Each CDR3 protein gets just one entry, which takes the most common genes and DNA from the rows behind it. This sample has 85,000 to 100,000 distinct CDR3 sequences in its table, and roughly 11% of those were observed once. The ten largest clones represent under 5% of the sample. The sample in question was whole blood, obtained at baseline. Source of these receptors: an adult who was a healthcare worker with PCR-confirmed SARS-CoV-2 infection or an uninfected control (not recorded which).

This clonotype was seen at least ten times. The rearrangement links TRBV9 to TRBJ1-1; no firm D call. CDR1 is SGDLS and CDR2 is YYNGEE in the germline V gene. The ends were cut back, 2 bases at V and 4 bases at J, with 9 bases in the middle. The CDR3 covers 13 residues. The DNA for the CDR3 is TGTGCCAGCAGCGTTTTCCAGGCCACTGAAGCTTTCTTT. This gives the protein CASSVFQATEAFF.

J is TRBJ2-7 and V is TRBV7-2; 8 nucleotides align to TRBD2. Germline trimming cut 5 bases from V and 6 bases from J; bases unmatched to any gene: 3. The length of the CDR3 is 12 residues. The germline CDR1 and CDR2 sequences are SGHTA and FQGNSA. CDR3: CASSREGVEQYF. The CDR3 DNA reads TGTGCCAGCAGCCGGGAGGGGGTCGAGCAGTACTTC.

This clonotype was seen ten or more times. The chain recombines TRBV20-1 with TRBJ1-1; D is ambiguous. V was pared by 5 bases and J by 7 bases, with 11 bases between. The CDR3 covers 11 residues. The germline V gene encodes CDR1 DFQATT and CDR2 SNEGSKA (reference sequence). The CDR3 is CSASKQREAFF. CDR3 sequence (DNA): TGCAGTGCTTCTAAACAGCGTGAAGCTTTCTTT.

This chain links TRBV10-3 with TRBJ2-7; 7 bases line up with TRBD2. Germline-derived CDR1 and CDR2 are ENHRY and SYGVKD. J gave up 4 bases and V 3 bases, and 9 bases lay outside the gene matches. There are 15 residues in the CDR3. DNA of the CDR3: TGTGCCATCAGTGACGGGGTGCGGGAGCTGTACGAGCAGTACTTC. Its translation is CAISDGVRELYEQYF.

The chain combines TRBV3-1 with TRBJ2-2, with D possibly matching TRBD2 (5 bases). Germline V gene lookup returns CDR1 LGHDT and CDR2 YNNKEL (reference sequence). The V end lost 6 bases, the J end lost 8 bases, and 10 bases lay between the germline ends. CDR3 length: 12 amino acids. CDR3: CASSPGKGELFF. The CDR3 DNA is TGTGCCAGCAGTCCCGGGAAAGGGGAGCTGTTTTTT.

This clonotype showed up many times. The gene calls are TRBV21-1 and TRBJ2-3; TRBD1 is taken as the D call from the table, unchecked against the DNA. TRBV21-1 is a pseudogene segment. The CDR3 has 15 amino acids. The CDR3 here is CASKDRGRSTDTQYF. As DNA, the CDR3 is TGTGCCAGCAAAGACAGGGGGCGAAGCACAGATACGCAGTATTTT.

This clonotype was counted at least ten times. The chain uses TRBV29-1 and TRBJ2-7; D call uncertain. Germline CDR1 is SQVTM and CDR2 is ANQGSEA. The length of the CDR3 is 11 residues. V gave up 0 bases and J gave up 4 bases, with 4 bases separating them. CDR3 sequence (DNA): TGCAGCGTTGAAGATAGTTACGAGCAGTACTTC. Translated, it gives CSVEDSYEQYF.

Many counts were recorded for this clonotype. The chain carries TRBV5-8 and TRBJ1-4; D not resolved. Germline CDR1 and CDR2: SGHTS and YDEGEE. Trimming took off 1 base at V and 3 bases at J, with 7 bases between the two ends. The CDR3 contains 14 residues. The DNA for the CDR3 is TGTGCCAGCAGCTTGTCTGTATCTAATGAAAAACTGTTTTTT. This codes for CASSLSVSNEKLFF.

Here the CDR3 reads CASSPTGRDTEAFF. CDR3 bases: TGTGCCAGCAGTCCAACAGGGCGGGACACTGAAGCTTTCTTT. The rearrangement joins TRBV12-3 or TRBV12-4 to TRBJ1-1; D might be TRBD1 (6 bases). V gave up 5 bases and J gave up 3 bases, with 13 bases separating them. This CDR3 is 14 amino acids long.

This clonotype was observed a handful of times. The rearrangement links TRBV6-5 to TRBJ2-3; 10 bases map to TRBD2. Per germline, CDR1 MNHEY and CDR2 SVGAGI. J gave up 4 bases and V 6 bases, and 10 bases lay outside the gene matches. This CDR3 spans 16 amino acids. CDR3 region: CASRSTWTSGADTQYF. The CDR3 DNA reads TGTGCCAGCAGATCTACTTGGACTAGCGGAGCAGATACGCAGTATTTT.

The rearrangement joins TRBV7-8 to TRBJ2-1, with 10 bases lining up with TRBD2. After removal of 1 base from V and 7 bases from J, the junction contained 7 bases not matched to a gene. Germline V gene sequence: CDR1 SGHVS, CDR2 FQNEAQ. CDR3 length equals 16 residues. CDR3 residues: CASSLGLAGDLNEQFF. CDR3 DNA: TGTGCCAGCAGCTTAGGTCTAGCGGGAGATTTAAATGAGCAGTTCTTC. The full variable domain, in which reference TRBV7-8 and TRBJ2-1 provide the parts outside the CDR3, is GAGVSQSPRYKVAKRGQDVALRCDPISGHVSLFWYQQALGQGPEFLTYFQNEAQLDKSGLPSDRFFAERPEGSVSTLKIQRTQQEDSAVYLCASSLGLAGDLNEQFFGPGTRLTVL.

The J gene is TRBJ1-1, the V gene TRBV4-1, with D tentatively TRBD1 (5 bases). V lost 0 bases and J lost 4, with 9 bases in between. Per germline, CDR1 MGHRA and CDR2 YSYEKL. The CDR3 consists of 14 residues. The CDR3 here is CASSQEQGFTEAFF. The CDR3 DNA sequence: TGCGCCAGCAGCCAAGAGCAGGGTTTCACTGAAGCTTTCTTT.

This clonotype was seen repeatedly, ten times or more. The chain recombines TRBV5-1 with TRBJ2-1; D is possibly TRBD1 (5 bases). Germline lookup yields CDR1 SGHRS and CDR2 YFSETQ. The CDR3 consists of 14 residues. Trimming removed 4 bases at V and 9 bases at J, with 17 bases between. The CDR3 sequence: CASSNDGQGGEQFF. CDR3 nucleotides: TGCGCCAGCAGCAATGATGGCCAGGGTGGTGAGCAGTTCTTC.

This clonotype was counted between two and nine times. This chain uses TRBV20-1 with TRBJ2-7; 9 positions agree with TRBD2. Unmatched junction bases numbered 13, after V lost 6 bases and J lost 7 bases. The CDR3 length is 14 residues. CDR1 is DFQATT and CDR2 is SNEGSKA in the germline V gene (reference sequence). The CDR3 here is CSALRTSERGEQYF. The CDR3 coding sequence is TGCAGTGCCCTGAGGACTAGCGAACGGGGGGAGCAGTACTTC.

This clonotype was seen a handful of times. The rearrangement joins TRBV28 to TRBJ2-7, with 11 bases that match TRBD2. The CDR3 length is 15 residues. From germline, CDR1 is MDHEN and CDR2 SYDVKM. The V and J ends lost 5 bases and 0 bases, in that order; junction bases with no gene match: 3. CDR3 coding DNA: TGTGCCAGCAGTATGACTAGCGGGGACTCCTACGAGCAGTACTTC. Encoded protein: CASSMTSGDSYEQYF.

The chain combines TRBV2 with TRBJ2-5; no definite D call. V was cut by 6 bases and J by 5 bases, with 16 bases left in between. CDR3 length equals 14 residues. Germline V lookup: CDR1 SNHLY, CDR2 FYNNEI. This CDR3 reads CASRADPSGETQYF. CDR3 DNA: TGTGCCAGCAGGGCGGACCCATCCGGCGAGACCCAGTACTTC.

This clonotype turned up a few times. The CDR3 sequence: CASSEEDTEAFF. CDR3 nucleotides: TGTGCCAGCAGTGAAGAAGACACTGAAGCTTTCTTT. J is TRBJ1-1 and V is TRBV2, with D hard to call. CDR3 size: 12 residues. V gave up 1 base and J gave up 3 bases, with 3 bases separating them. The V gene's germline CDR1 is SNHLY and CDR2 FYNNEI.

This clonotype was seen many times. The rearrangement joins TRBV6-1 to TRBJ2-3; D is ambiguous. CDR1 MNHNS and CDR2 SASEGT come from the germline V gene. The CDR3 is made up of 13 amino acids. V lost 1 base to trimming and J lost 0 bases, with 2 bases between them. CDR3: CASSEGSTDTQYF. The CDR3 region has the DNA TGTGCCAGCAGTGAAGGAAGCACAGATACGCAGTATTTT.

This clonotype was found a few times. The chain carries TRBV7-2 and TRBJ2-5, with TRBD2 matching 10 bases. Germline trimming cut 4 bases from V and 4 bases from J; bases unmatched to any gene: 12. Per germline, CDR1 SGHTA and CDR2 FQGNSA. The CDR3 loop spans 17 amino acids. CDR3 sequence: CASSSLGTSVRRETQYF. DNA of the CDR3: TGTGCCAGCAGCTCACTAGGGACTAGCGTGCGCAGAGAGACCCAGTACTTC.

The rearrangement joins TRBV5-8 to TRBJ2-3, with TRBD1 matching 8 bases. Germline V gene lookup returns CDR1 SGHTS and CDR2 YDEGEE. The length of the CDR3 is 15 residues. Trimming removed 1 base from V and 2 bases from J; junction bases left unmatched: 3. The CDR3 spells CASSLRTGPTDTQYF. CDR3 sequence (DNA): TGTGCCAGCAGCTTGAGGACAGGGCCCACAGATACGCAGTATTTT.

The V and J genes are TRBV14 and TRBJ2-6; TRBD1 matches 7 bases. Germline CDR1 is SGHDN and CDR2 is FVKESK. The CDR3 loop spans 20 amino acids. Trimming at V came to 4 bases and at J to 0 bases, leaving 15 bases not matched to a gene. Here the CDR3 DNA reads TGTGCCAGCAGCCTTCTTCCAAAAGGGACAGACTTCTCTGGGGCCAACGTCCTGACTTTC. This sequence encodes CASSLLPKGTDFSGANVLTF.

This rearrangement joins TRBV10-2 to TRBJ1-2; a possible D gene is TRBD1 (5 bases). Germline CDR1 WSHSY, CDR2 SAAADI. V lost 9 bases, J lost 2 bases, and 22 bases lay in between. There are 16 residues in the CDR3. CDR3 in amino acids: CASRGQGGEENYGYTF. The CDR3 bases are TGCGCCAGTAGGGGTCAGGGAGGAGAAGAAAACTATGGCTACACCTTC.

V usage is TRBV3-1 and J usage is TRBJ1-6, with D maybe TRBD1 (6 bases). Trimming took off 4 bases at V and 5 bases at J, with 9 bases between the two ends. CDR3 size: 14 residues. The germline V gene encodes CDR1 LGHDT and CDR2 YNNKEL (reference sequence). CDR3 loop: CASSRRQDNSPLHF. The DNA for the CDR3 is TGTGCCAGCAGCCGCCGACAGGATAATTCACCCCTCCACTTT. Full variable domain (remainder filled in from reference TRBV3-1 and TRBJ1-6): DTAVSQTPKYLVTQMGNDKSIKCEQNLGHDTMYWYKQDSKKFLKIMFSYNNKELIINETVPNRFSPKSPDKAHLNLHINSLELGDSAVYFCASSRRQDNSPLHFGNGTRLTVT.